One and the same sample provided the 14 T cell receptor beta chains below, sequenced in a study of blood T cell repertoires in COVID-19. The assay was immunoSEQ multiplex PCR, and TCRdb's table has in-frame clones only and misses some. The top ten clones hold 8% of a sample with over 35,000 clones, approximately 89% of them seen once. Sequenced sample: peripheral blood. The receptors were gathered from a man aged 45-65 years with acute or convalescent COVID-19.

This clone was seen a few times. This chain links TRBV5-4 with TRBJ2-7, with a possible D match to TRBD1 (5 bases). Trimming removed 3 bases from V and 0 bases from J, with 10 bases in between. The germline V gene encodes CDR1 SGHNT and CDR2 YYREEE (reference sequence). The CDR3 is 14 amino acids. The CDR3 sequence: CASSSQGSSYEQYF. The CDR3 bases are TGTGCCAGCAGCTCGCAGGGATCCTCCTACGAGCAGTACTTC.

This clone was observed once. The chain couples TRBV24-1 to TRBJ2-1; TRBD1 is a possible D gene (5 bases). The length of the CDR3 is 14 residues. V was pared by 3 bases and J by 7 bases, with 12 bases between. Germline V gene data show CDR1 as KGHDR and CDR2 as SFDVKD. In DNA, the CDR3 is TGTGCCACCAGTGATCTCCGGACATCGAATGAGCAGTTCTTC. Residues: CATSDLRTSNEQFF.

The chain uses TRBV24-1 and TRBJ2-3, with TRBD2 identical over 13 bases. In germline, CDR1 is KGHDR, CDR2 SFDVKD. Trimming took 5 bases from V and 5 from J; bases not matched to a gene: 9. The CDR3 totals 17 residues. As DNA, the CDR3 is TGTGCCACCAGTGTCGTACTAGCGGGAGGGGTAGGAGATACGCAGTATTTT. As protein: CATSVVLAGGVGDTQYF.

V is TRBV3-1 (or the pseudogene TRBV3-2) and J is TRBJ2-1; the match to TRBD1 covers 10 bases. CDR3 length: 13 residues. V shed 4 bases, J shed 14 bases, and the junction held 8 bases outside the gene matches. Looked up from germline, CDR1 is LGHDT and CDR2 is YNNKEL (reference sequence). DNA of the CDR3: TGTGCCAGCAGCCCATCCCCCGGGACAGGGGAGTTCTTC. It is translated as CASSPSPGTGEFF.

This chain connects TRBV20-1 to TRBJ2-1, with 9 nucleotides matching TRBD2. The V gene's germline CDR1 is DFQATT and CDR2 SNEGSKA (reference sequence). This CDR3 comprises 11 residues. V lost 3 bases to trimming and J lost 11 bases; unmatched junction nucleotides: 2. CDR3 sequence reads: CSARSGRKQFF. CDR3 sequence (DNA): TGCAGTGCTAGGAGCGGGAGGAAGCAGTTCTTC.

This chain links TRBV13 with TRBJ2-7, with 7 bases that match TRBD2. With V trimmed by 4 bases and J by 2 bases, 17 bases remained unmatched. The CDR3 sequence is 18 residues long. The germline V gene has CDR1 PRHDT and CDR2 FYEKMQ (reference sequence). The CDR3 reads CASSSIGAQAGTPYEQYF. The CDR3 DNA reads as TGTGCCAGCAGCTCAATAGGGGCTCAAGCGGGAACCCCCTACGAGCAGTACTTC.

This chain links TRBV19 with TRBJ2-7, with D perhaps matching TRBD2 (6 bases). This CDR3 is 13 amino acids long. Germline CDR1 LNHDA, CDR2 SQIVND (reference sequence). Between the trimmed V and J ends, which lost 2 bases and 7 bases, there was a span of 12 bases. CDR3: CASSILAAGEQYF. The CDR3, as DNA: TGTGCCAGTAGTATACTGGCGGCGGGAGAGCAGTACTTC. The full variable domain, its missing parts supplied by reference TRBV19 and TRBJ2-7, is DGGITQSPKYLFRKEGQNVTLSCEQNLNHDAMYWYRQDPGQGLRLIYYSQIVNDFQKGDIAEGYSVSREKKESFPLTVTSAQKNPTAFYLCASSILAAGEQYFGPGTRLTVT.

V and J are TRBV28 and TRBJ2-1, with TRBD2 matching over 12 bases. The CDR3 sequence is 15 residues long. J was trimmed by 7 bases and V by 4 bases; bases with no gene match: 5. CDR1 and CDR2 from the germline V gene are MDHEN and SYDVKM. The CDR3 bases are TGTGCCAGCAGTTCTCCGGGACTAGCGGGTAATGAGCAGTTCTTC. Its translation: CASSSPGLAGNEQFF.

V and J are TRBV23-1 and TRBJ1-2; D is uncertain. TRBV23-1 is marked as an open reading frame, function uncertain. The CDR3 loop spans 16 amino acids. The V gene lost 2 bases and the J gene lost 6 bases, with 19 bases spanning the gap. This chain's CDR3 is CASSQEPKTNRDGYTF. CDR3 nucleotides: TGCGCCAGCAGTCAAGAACCGAAGACCAATCGGGATGGCTACACCTTC.

The genes are TRBV12-3 or TRBV12-4 and TRBJ2-1; possible D gene TRBD1, 6 bases. The CDR3 is made up of 13 amino acids. The V and J ends lost 1 base and 11 bases respectively, with 12 bases between them. CDR3 in DNA: TGTGCCAGCAGTTTAGGAGAGACAGGAAAGCAGTTCTTC. Residues: CASSLGETGKQFF.

The rearrangement links TRBV2 to TRBJ1-5, with no clear D. The germline gives CDR1 SNHLY, CDR2 FYNNEI. CDR3 size: 15 residues. V was clipped by 4 bases and J by 2 bases, with 12 bases between them. DNA for the CDR3: TGTGCCAGCAGTGTCAATACAGCTGGCAATCAGCCCCAGCATTTT. As protein: CASSVNTAGNQPQHF. The variable domain in full, completed from reference TRBV2 and TRBJ1-5, reads EPEVTQTPSHQVTQMGQEVILRCVPISNHLYFYWYRQILGQKVEFLVSFYNNEISEKSEIFDDQFSVERPDGSNFTLKIRSTKLEDSAMYFCASSVNTAGNQPQHFGDGTRLSIL.

The gene calls are TRBV7-6 and TRBJ1-3; D not resolved. CDR1 is SGHVS and CDR2 is FNYEAQ in the germline V gene. CDR3 size: 15 residues. V was clipped by 5 bases and J by 4 bases, with 15 bases between them. CDR3 region: CASSPGTIRGNTIYF. CDR3 bases: TGTGCCAGCAGCCCCGGAACAATCAGGGGAAACACCATATATTTT.

The J gene is TRBJ1-3, the V gene TRBV6-6, with 9 bases matching TRBD1. The CDR3 has 14 amino acids. In germline, CDR1 is MNHNY, CDR2 SVGAGI (reference sequence). For the CDR3, the DNA is TGTGCGAGTGTTGGACAGGGGTCCTTCGCCACCATATATTTT. It yields the protein CASVGQGSFATIYF.

The sample holds one count of this clone. This chain connects TRBV6-5 to TRBJ1-1, with TRBD1 identical over 7 bases. CDR3 length: 14 residues. The ends lost 8 bases at V and 2 bases at J; junction bases unmatched: 8. Germline lookup yields CDR1 MNHEY and CDR2 SVGAGI. CDR3 in amino acids: CASSRQGRNTEAFF. The CDR3 bases are TGTGCCAGCTCCCGACAGGGAAGAAACACTGAAGCTTTCTTT.